Described below is a single TCR beta chain sequence and its context. Its target is unknown. This sample is drawn from a study of OX40 agonist ivuxolimab in advanced cancers. About the study: Patients in dose escalation had liver, melanoma, kidney or head and neck cancers. Partial responses were achieved by three patients, of whom one had hepatocellular carcinoma and two had cutaneous melanoma. Overall study results and limits: In the 0.1 to 3.0 mg/kg range, CD4+ and CD8+ blood T cells had expanded clonally by week 6.

The germline V gene has CDR1 MDHEN and CDR2 SYDVKM. CDR3 length: 13 amino acids. Deletions cut 7 bases from V and 0 bases from J, with 9 bases between. The investigators sampled blood at baseline, at cycle 4 day 1, and at cycle 7 day 1. The repertoire was sequenced with immunoSEQ multiplex PCR; TCRdb's copy has only in-frame clones and lacks some. The sample has some 140,000 clones; about nine tenths are singletons. The material was CD4+ or CD8+ T cells sorted from blood, obtained in a trial of the OX40 agonist ivuxolimab. The V call is TRBV28, the J call TRBJ1-1, with unresolved D. This receptor was taken from an adult with an advanced solid tumor such as melanoma, head and neck, liver or kidney cancer. The CDR3: CASTVGVNTEAFF. The CDR3 region has the DNA TGTGCCAGCACTGTCGGAGTGAACACTGAAGCTTTCTTT.